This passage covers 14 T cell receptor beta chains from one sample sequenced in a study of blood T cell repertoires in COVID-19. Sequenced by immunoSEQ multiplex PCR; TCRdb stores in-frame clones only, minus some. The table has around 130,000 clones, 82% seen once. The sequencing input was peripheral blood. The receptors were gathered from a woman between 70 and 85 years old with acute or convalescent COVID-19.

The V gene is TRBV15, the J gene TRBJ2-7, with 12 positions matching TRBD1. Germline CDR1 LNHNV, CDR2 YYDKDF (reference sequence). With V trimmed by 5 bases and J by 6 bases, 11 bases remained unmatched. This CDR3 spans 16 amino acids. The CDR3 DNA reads TGTGCCACCAGCTCCCCGGGACAGGGGGCGCGGGGCGAGCAGTACGTC. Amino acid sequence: CATSSPGQGARGEQYV.

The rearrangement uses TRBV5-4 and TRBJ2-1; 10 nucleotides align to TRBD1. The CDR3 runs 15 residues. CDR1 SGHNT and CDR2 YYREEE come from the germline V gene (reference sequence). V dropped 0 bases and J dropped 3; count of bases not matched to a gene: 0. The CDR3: CASSLGDRGYNEQFF. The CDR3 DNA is TGTGCCAGCAGCTTGGGGGACAGGGGCTACAATGAGCAGTTCTTC.

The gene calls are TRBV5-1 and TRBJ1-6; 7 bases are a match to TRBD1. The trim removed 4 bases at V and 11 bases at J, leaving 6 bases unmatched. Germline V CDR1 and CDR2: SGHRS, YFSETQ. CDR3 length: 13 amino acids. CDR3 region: CASSATGTPPLHF. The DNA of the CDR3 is TGCGCCAGCAGCGCGACAGGGACCCCACCCCTCCACTTT.

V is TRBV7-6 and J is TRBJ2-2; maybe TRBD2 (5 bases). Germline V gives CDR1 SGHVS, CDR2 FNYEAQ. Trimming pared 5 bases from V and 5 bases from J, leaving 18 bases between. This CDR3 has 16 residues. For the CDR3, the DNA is TGTGCCAGCAGCCCTTCCGACCCTTCGGGAACCGGGGAGCTGTTTTTT. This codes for CASSPSDPSGTGELFF.

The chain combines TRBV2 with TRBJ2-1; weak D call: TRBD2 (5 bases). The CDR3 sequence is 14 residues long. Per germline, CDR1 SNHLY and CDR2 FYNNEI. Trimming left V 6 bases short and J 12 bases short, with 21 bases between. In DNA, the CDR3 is TGTGCCAGCAGGAATAATCCTAGGACCCGGGGGCAGTTCTTC. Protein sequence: CASRNNPRTRGQFF.

The CDR3 spells CASSPKYQRGPQETQYF. DNA for the CDR3: TGTGCCAGCAGCCCCAAATACCAGCGGGGGCCTCAAGAGACCCAGTACTTC. V and J are TRBV11-3 and TRBJ2-5; 8 nucleotides match TRBD2. Trimming took 5 bases from V and 2 from J; bases not matched to a gene: 13. The CDR3 runs to 17 residues. Germline V lookup: CDR1 SGHNT, CDR2 YENEEA.

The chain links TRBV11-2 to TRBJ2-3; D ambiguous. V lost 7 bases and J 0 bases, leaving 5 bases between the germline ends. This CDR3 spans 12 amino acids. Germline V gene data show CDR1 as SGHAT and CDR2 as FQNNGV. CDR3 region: CASTPSTDTQYF. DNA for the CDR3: TGTGCCAGCACCCCTAGCACAGATACGCAGTATTTT.

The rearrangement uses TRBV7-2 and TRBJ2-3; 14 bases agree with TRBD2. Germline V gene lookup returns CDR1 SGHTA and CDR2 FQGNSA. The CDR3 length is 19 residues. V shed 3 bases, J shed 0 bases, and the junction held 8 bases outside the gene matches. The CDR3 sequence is CASSFRGTSGGPSTDTQYF. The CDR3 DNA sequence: TGTGCCAGCAGCTTTAGGGGGACTAGCGGGGGCCCCAGCACAGATACGCAGTATTTT.

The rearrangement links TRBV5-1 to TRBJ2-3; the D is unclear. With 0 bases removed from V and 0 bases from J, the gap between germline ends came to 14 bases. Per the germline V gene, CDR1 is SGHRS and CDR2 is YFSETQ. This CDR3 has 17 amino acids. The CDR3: CASSLAVTAGSTDTQYF. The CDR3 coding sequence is TGCGCCAGCAGCTTGGCCGTAACTGCCGGTAGCACAGATACGCAGTATTTT.

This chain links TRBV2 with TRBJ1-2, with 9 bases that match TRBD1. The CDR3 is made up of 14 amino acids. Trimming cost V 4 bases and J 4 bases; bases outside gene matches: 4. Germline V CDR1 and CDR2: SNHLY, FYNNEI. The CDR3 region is CASSGQGGFYGYTF. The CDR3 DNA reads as TGTGCCAGCAGTGGACAGGGGGGATTCTATGGCTACACCTTC.

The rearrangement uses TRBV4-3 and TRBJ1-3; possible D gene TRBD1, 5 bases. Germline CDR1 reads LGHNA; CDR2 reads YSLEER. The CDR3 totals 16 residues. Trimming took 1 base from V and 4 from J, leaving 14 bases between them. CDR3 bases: TGCGCCAGCAGCCAAGGATCGGGGGTACTCGGAAACACCATATATTTT. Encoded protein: CASSQGSGVLGNTIYF.

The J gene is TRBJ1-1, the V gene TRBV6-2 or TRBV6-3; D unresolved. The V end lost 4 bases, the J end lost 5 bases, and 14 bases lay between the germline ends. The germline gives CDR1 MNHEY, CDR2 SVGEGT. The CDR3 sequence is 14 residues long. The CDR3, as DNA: TGTGCCAGCAGTTGGCGACAAGGTTCAACTGAAGCTTTCTTT. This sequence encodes CASSWRQGSTEAFF.

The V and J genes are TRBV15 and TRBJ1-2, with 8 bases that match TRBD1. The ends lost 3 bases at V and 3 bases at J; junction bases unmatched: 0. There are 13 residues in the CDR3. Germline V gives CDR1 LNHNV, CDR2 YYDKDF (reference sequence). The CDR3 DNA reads TGTGCCACCAGCAGGGACAGGGACTATGGCTACACCTTC. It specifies CATSRDRDYGYTF.

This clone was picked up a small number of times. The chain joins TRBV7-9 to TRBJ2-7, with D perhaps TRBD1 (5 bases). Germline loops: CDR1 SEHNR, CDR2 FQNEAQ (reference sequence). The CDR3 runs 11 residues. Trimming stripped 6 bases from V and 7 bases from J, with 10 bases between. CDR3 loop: CASSQGIEQYV. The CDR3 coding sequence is TGTGCCAGCAGTCAGGGTATTGAGCAGTACGTC.